The clone carrying this TCR beta chain was detected only a few times. The CDR3 sequence is 14 residues long. Looked up from germline, CDR1 is SGHNT and CDR2 is YENEEA. Unmatched junction bases numbered 7, after V lost 5 bases and J lost 6 bases. The data were taken from a study of blood T cell repertoires in COVID-19. Across the study: Some COVID-19 samples were acute and others convalescent; all came from the United States, Italy and Spain. Sample material is recorded as cDNA or gDNA derived from T cells, B-cell-depleted T cells, or PBMCs.

Authors' methods: Amplification from reference gene primers served as the basis for estimated nucleated cell counts. The protocol was immunoSEQ multiplex PCR, while the TCRdb copy is restricted to in-frame clones and leaves out a portion. V and J calls plus clone size are reproduced from that table; the DNA served to infer D and trimming. The sample lists 240,000 or so clones, about 86% occurring once. This chain joins TRBV11-3 and TRBJ2-1, with 7 positions matching TRBD1. This TCR was recovered from an elderly woman with acute or convalescent COVID-19. Sample: peripheral blood. The CDR3 here is CASSPDRAGNEQFF. CDR3 in DNA: TGTGCCAGCAGCCCTGACAGGGCGGGCAATGAGCAGTTCTTC. The variable domain in full, with the rest retrieved from reference TRBV11-3 and TRBJ2-1, is EAGVVQSPRYKIIEKKQPVAFWCNPISGHNTLYWYLQNLGQGPELLIRYENEEAVDDSQLPKDRFSAERLKGVDSTLKIQPAELGDSAVYLCASSPDRAGNEQFFGPGTRLTVL.